A single sample is the source of the 22 T cell receptor beta chains below, sequenced in a study of cytomegalovirus exposure and HLA in healthy donors. Primers: 60 Vbeta forward and 13 Jbeta reverse. The table came from immunoSEQ multiplex PCR; TCRdb's copy has only in-frame clones and leaves some out. The sample lists fewer than 200,000 clones, roughly 87% occurring once. The source material was PBMCs. The receptors shown here come from a girl in the first two years of life in good health and CMV-seronegative.

This clone came up a few times. The chain has TRBV9 and TRBJ1-3, with D possibly matching TRBD1 (5 bases). Trimming cost V 5 bases and J 7 bases, with 10 bases left between them. Germline V lookup: CDR1 SGDLS, CDR2 YYNGEE. This CDR3 contains 12 residues. CDR3: CASSKKGNTIYF. CDR3 sequence (DNA): TGTGCCAGCAGTAAGAAGGGGAACACCATATATTTT.

The J gene is TRBJ1-4, the V gene TRBV7-9; 9 nucleotides match TRBD1. Germline assignment: CDR1 SEHNR and CDR2 FQNEAQ (reference sequence). J was trimmed by 5 bases and V by 0 bases; bases with no gene match: 4. The CDR3 is 16 residues long. CDR3 sequence (DNA): TGTGCCAGCAGCTTAGCCCTACAGGGGGCGAATGAAAAACTGTTTTTT. It yields the protein CASSLALQGANEKLFF.

The chain couples TRBV18 to TRBJ2-5; a weak D match, TRBD2 (6 bases). The germline V gene has CDR1 KGHSH and CDR2 LQKENI. Between the trimmed V and J ends, which lost 4 bases and 3 bases, there was a span of 12 bases. CDR3 length equals 14 residues. The CDR3 bases are TGTGCCAGCTCACTCACGGGCGGGGAAGAGACCCAGTACTTC. Translation gives CASSLTGGEETQYF. Variable domain in full (rest from reference TRBV18 and TRBJ2-5): NAGVMQNPRHLVRRRGQEARLRCSPMKGHSHVYWYRQLPEEGLKFMVYLQKENIIDESGMPKERFSAEFPKEGPSILRIQQVVRGDSAAYFCASSLTGGEETQYFGPGTRLLVL.

The chain recombines TRBV9 with TRBJ2-1; the D gene is possibly TRBD1 (5 bases). V dropped 2 bases and J dropped 4 bases, with 13 bases sitting between them. The CDR3 has 15 amino acids. Germline lookup yields CDR1 SGDLS and CDR2 YYNGEE. CDR3 coding DNA: TGTGCCAGCAGCGTCGGAAGGGGTTCTTACAATGAGCAGTTCTTC. It translates to CASSVGRGSYNEQFF. Supplemented by reference TRBV9 and TRBJ2-1, the full variable domain reads DSGVTQTPKHLITATGQRVTLRCSPRSGDLSVYWYQQSLDQGLQFLIQYYNGEERAKGNILERFSAQQFPDLHSELNLSSLELGDSALYFCASSVGRGSYNEQFFGPGTRLTVL.

The chain links TRBV30 to TRBJ2-2; TRBD1 matches at 8 bases. Germline V CDR1 and CDR2: GTSNPN, SVGIG (reference sequence). With 7 bases clipped from V and 3 bases from J, the junction kept 4 bases outside the gene matches. CDR3 length: 13 residues. The CDR3, as DNA: TGTGCCTCGGGACAGGCCTACACCGGGGAGCTGTTTTTT. As protein: CASGQAYTGELFF.

This chain uses TRBV19 with TRBJ2-2; TRBD1 agrees at 9 bases. V dropped 5 bases and J dropped 4; count of bases not matched to a gene: 5. This CDR3 spans 15 amino acids. Germline loops: CDR1 LNHDA, CDR2 SQIVND (reference sequence). DNA of the CDR3: TGTGCCAGTAGTTTGCGGGACAGGGTCACCGGGGAGCTGTTTTTT. Its protein product is CASSLRDRVTGELFF.

V is TRBV11-1 and J is TRBJ2-7, with 7 bases that match TRBD1. The ends lost 5 bases at V and 3 bases at J; junction bases unmatched: 7. CDR1 is SGHAT and CDR2 is FQDESV in the germline V gene (reference sequence). CDR3 length: 14 amino acids. The CDR3 nucleotides are TGTGCCAGCAGCCGGAAAGGACAGGTCTACGAGCAGTACTTC. Amino acid sequence: CASSRKGQVYEQYF. Variable domain in full (rest from reference TRBV11-1 and TRBJ2-7): EAEVAQSPRYKITEKSQAVAFWCDPISGHATLYWYRQILGQGPELLVQFQDESVVDDSQLPKDRFSAERLKGVDSTLKIQPAELGDSAMYLCASSRKGQVYEQYFGPGTRLTVT.

The sample holds a few counts of this clone. CDR3 in amino acids: CASSLMINPYEQYF. The CDR3, as DNA: TGTGCCAGCAGCTTAATGATAAACCCCTACGAGCAGTACTTC. The V call is TRBV11-3, the J call TRBJ2-5; the D is unclear. The J call could be wrong; TRBJ2-7 is a better fit for the DNA end. From germline, CDR1 is SGHNT and CDR2 YENEEA. The CDR3 runs to 14 residues.

The chain links TRBV4-2 to TRBJ2-7, with 7 bases lining up with TRBD2. Losses at the gene ends were 5 bases for V and 3 bases for J; bases not matched to a gene: 7. CDR1 is LGHNA and CDR2 is YNFKEQ in the germline V gene. This CDR3 spans 14 amino acids. The CDR3 region has the DNA TGTGCCAGCAGCAGGAGCGGGGATGTCTACGAGCAGTACTTC. It yields the protein CASSRSGDVYEQYF.

The chain joins TRBV7-3 to TRBJ2-1, with 7 bases identical to TRBD2. Germline loops: CDR1 SGHTA, CDR2 FQGTGA. V was pared by 2 bases and J by 5 bases, with 3 bases of the junction left unmatched. CDR3 length: 14 amino acids. The CDR3 here is CASSLSGLNNEQFF. CDR3 sequence (DNA): TGTGCCAGCAGCTTATCGGGACTAAACAATGAGCAGTTCTTC.

This chain connects TRBV19 to TRBJ1-1; no clear D gene. Germline CDR1 LNHDA, CDR2 SQIVND (reference sequence). Trimming pared 3 bases from V and 4 bases from J, leaving 9 bases between. The CDR3 is made up of 13 amino acids. The CDR3 region is CASSIGGLTEAFF. In DNA form, the CDR3 reads TGTGCCAGTAGTATCGGAGGGCTCACTGAAGCTTTCTTT. The full variable domain, with the rest looked up from reference TRBV19 and TRBJ1-1, is DGGITQSPKYLFRKEGQNVTLSCEQNLNHDAMYWYRQDPGQGLRLIYYSQIVNDFQKGDIAEGYSVSREKKESFPLTVTSAQKNPTAFYLCASSIGGLTEAFFGQGTRLTVV.

The genes are TRBV5-4 and TRBJ2-7; TRBD2 agrees at 11 bases. V gave up 0 bases and J gave up 3 bases; unmatched junction bases: 14. The CDR3 runs 19 residues. CDR1 and CDR2 from the germline V gene are SGHNT and YYREEE (reference sequence). CDR3 in amino acids: CASSLAGTSGWGADYEQYF. CDR3 DNA sequence: TGTGCCAGCAGCTTGGCGGGGACTAGCGGATGGGGGGCGGACTACGAGCAGTACTTC. Full variable domain (missing parts from reference TRBV5-4 and TRBJ2-7): ETGVTQSPTHLIKTRGQQVTLRCSSQSGHNTVSWYQQALGQGPQFIFQYYREEENGRGNFPPRFSGLQFPNYSSELNVNALELDDSALYLCASSLAGTSGWGADYEQYFGPGTRLTVT.

The chain links TRBV6-1 to TRBJ2-7; 15 bases agree with TRBD2. The germline CDR1 and CDR2 sequences are MNHNS and SASEGT. This CDR3 region has 16 residues. Trimming removed 5 bases from V and 2 bases from J; junction bases left unmatched: 4. DNA for the CDR3: TGTGCCAGCAGTAAAGGACTAGCGGGAGGGCCCTACGAGCAGTACTTC. This codes for CASSKGLAGGPYEQYF.

In its sample, this clone was seen a few times. The genes are TRBV30 and TRBJ1-2; D not certain. The CDR3 spans 14 residues. Trimming took off 2 bases at V and 3 bases at J, with 13 bases between the two ends. Germline values: CDR1 GTSNPN, CDR2 SVGIG (reference sequence). The CDR3: CAWSRVVEYYGYTF. The CDR3 DNA sequence: TGTGCCTGGAGTCGGGTGGTGGAATACTATGGCTACACCTTC.

J is TRBJ2-1 and V is TRBV6-1; TRBD1 agrees at 7 bases. After removal of 7 bases from V and 2 bases from J, the junction contained 8 bases not matched to a gene. The CDR3 is made up of 15 amino acids. Per the germline V gene, CDR1 is MNHNS and CDR2 is SASEGT. The CDR3 DNA reads as TGTGCCAGCACTTTCTGGCAGGGGGCCTACAATGAGCAGTTCTTC. Protein product: CASTFWQGAYNEQFF.

This clone was observed a few times. The chain joins TRBV20-1 to TRBJ1-2; weak D call: TRBD1 (5 bases). The V and J ends lost 6 bases and 3 bases respectively, with 8 bases between them. The CDR3 has 11 residues. Per germline, CDR1 DFQATT and CDR2 SNEGSKA (reference sequence). The CDR3 DNA follows: TGCAGTGCCGCGGGGGACTATGGCTACACCTTC. This encodes CSAAGDYGYTF.

J is TRBJ2-5 and V is TRBV19; 10 bases fit TRBD1. The length of the CDR3 is 16 residues. Germline V gene data show CDR1 as LNHDA and CDR2 as SQIVND (reference sequence). The junction had 16 bases not matched to a gene; V was cut back by 7 bases and J by 8 bases. The CDR3 DNA reads as TGTGCCAGTACCACCGGAGACAGGGGGCTCAGCCCAACCCAGTACTTC. Amino acids: CASTTGDRGLSPTQYF.

The chain employs TRBV7-3 and TRBJ1-1; D is perhaps TRBD1 (5 bases). The CDR3 is 16 residues long. Trimming left V 0 bases short and J 1 base short, with 12 bases between. In germline, CDR1 is SGHTA, CDR2 FQGTGA. CDR3 nucleotide sequence: TGTGCCAGCAGCTTAACACAGGCTCAAGGGAACACTGAAGCTTTCTTT. Protein product: CASSLTQAQGNTEAFF.

As for this clone: Germline and junction disagree at one end, which may indicate a read error. CDR3: CASREVLSNQPQHF. DNA of the CDR3: TGTGCCAGCAGGGAAGTATTAAGCAATCAGCCCCAGCATTTT. The chain has TRBV6-1 and TRBJ1-5; D remains unclear. Germline values: CDR1 MNHNS, CDR2 SASEGT. The CDR3 consists of 14 residues.

Only one count was recorded for this clone. Relative to the germline gene, one junction end is altered; a read error may explain this. The chain is built from TRBV6-5 and TRBJ1-1; the D is unclear. Germline V CDR1 and CDR2: MNHEY, SVGAGI. This CDR3 has 11 residues. CDR3 nucleotides: TGTGCCACATTCCGGCGACATGAAGCTTCCTTT. Its translation: CATFRRHEASF.

This chain joins TRBV6-5 and TRBJ2-7, with 8 bases matching TRBD2. Germline CDR1 MNHEY, CDR2 SVGAGI. J was trimmed by 2 bases and V by 2 bases; bases with no gene match: 5. The CDR3 runs to 15 residues. CDR3 nucleotides: TGTGCCAGCAGTTACGGCGGGAGGTTACCCTACGAGCAGTACTTC. This gives the protein CASSYGGRLPYEQYF.

The CDR3 here is CASSSIEVAFF. In DNA form, the CDR3 reads TGTGCCAGCAGCTCAATCGAGGTAGCTTTCTTT. This chain links TRBV4-2 with TRBJ1-1; D is unresolved. Looked up from germline, CDR1 is LGHNA and CDR2 is YNFKEQ. CDR3 length: 11 amino acids. Trimming cost V 5 bases and J 10 bases, with 11 bases left between them.